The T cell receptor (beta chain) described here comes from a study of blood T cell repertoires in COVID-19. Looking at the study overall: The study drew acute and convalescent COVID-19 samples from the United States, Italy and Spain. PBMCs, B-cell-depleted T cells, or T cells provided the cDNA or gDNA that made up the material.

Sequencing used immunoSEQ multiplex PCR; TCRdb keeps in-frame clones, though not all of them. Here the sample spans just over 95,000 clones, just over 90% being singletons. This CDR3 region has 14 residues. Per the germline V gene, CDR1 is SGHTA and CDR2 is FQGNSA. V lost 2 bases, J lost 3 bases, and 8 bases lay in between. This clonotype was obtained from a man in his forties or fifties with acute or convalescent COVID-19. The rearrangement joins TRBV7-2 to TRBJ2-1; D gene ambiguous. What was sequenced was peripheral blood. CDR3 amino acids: CASSLLSVYNEQFF. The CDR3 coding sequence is TGTGCCAGCAGCTTACTCTCCGTCTACAATGAGCAGTTCTTC.